One sample yielded the 5 T cell receptor beta chains listed below, sequenced in a study of yellow fever vaccine responses in identical twins. One entry per CDR3 protein results from TCRdb running MiXCR on the RT-PCR reads. The sample shows about a thousand distinct CDR3 sequences, over 60% of them seen only once. The sequencing here drew on T cells from blood (PBMCs), unsorted or a sorted subset (not recorded which), taken before or after yellow fever vaccination (not recorded which). The receptors were gathered from a female donor who received the yellow fever vaccine.

The V gene is TRBV20-1, the J gene TRBJ1-1; D gene uncertain. V gave up 3 bases and J gave up 1 base, with 9 bases separating them. Germline CDR1 reads DFQATT; CDR2 reads SNEGSKA (reference sequence). CDR3 length: 13 residues. Here the CDR3 reads CSARTDPNTEAFF. CDR3 in DNA: TGCAGTGCTAGGACCGACCCGAACACTGAAGCTTTCTTT.

The V call is TRBV5-6, the J call TRBJ2-7, with 7 bases that match TRBD1. The J segment lost 5 bases and the V segment lost 5 bases, leaving 4 bases of the junction unmatched. Germline V CDR1 and CDR2: SGHDT, YYEEEE. The CDR3 is 12 residues long. The CDR3 reads CASSGDSDEQYF. CDR3 DNA sequence: TGTGCCAGCAGTGGGGACAGCGACGAGCAGTACTTC.

The chain combines TRBV6-5 with TRBJ1-2, with D possibly TRBD1 on 5 matching bases. CDR1 is MNHEY and CDR2 is SVGAGI in the germline V gene. CDR3 length: 14 amino acids. Trimming removed 4 bases at V and 8 bases at J, with 17 bases between. CDR3 residues: CASSSGGTGSGYTF. The DNA of the CDR3 is TGTGCCAGCAGTTCGGGGGGGACGGGAAGCGGCTACACCTTC.

J is TRBJ1-1 and V is TRBV10-1, with D possibly being TRBD1 (5 bases). CDR3 length: 16 residues. Germline assignment: CDR1 WNHNN and CDR2 SYGVQD (reference sequence). The germline V and J ends were trimmed by 0 bases and 3 bases, with 14 bases remaining between them. The CDR3, as DNA: TGCGCCAGCAGTGAGTCGACGGGACCCGGCGACACTGAAGCTTTCTTT. This gives the protein CASSESTGPGDTEAFF.

This clonotype occurred once. This chain uses TRBV29-1 with TRBJ1-1, with 8 positions matching TRBD1. The CDR3 contains 12 residues. Germline lookup yields CDR1 SQVTM and CDR2 ANQGSEA. V shed 7 bases and J 3 bases; nucleotides not matched to a gene: 4. In DNA form, the CDR3 reads TGCAGCGCAGCACAGGGGGACACTGAAGCTTTCTTT. Translating it yields CSAAQGDTEAFF.